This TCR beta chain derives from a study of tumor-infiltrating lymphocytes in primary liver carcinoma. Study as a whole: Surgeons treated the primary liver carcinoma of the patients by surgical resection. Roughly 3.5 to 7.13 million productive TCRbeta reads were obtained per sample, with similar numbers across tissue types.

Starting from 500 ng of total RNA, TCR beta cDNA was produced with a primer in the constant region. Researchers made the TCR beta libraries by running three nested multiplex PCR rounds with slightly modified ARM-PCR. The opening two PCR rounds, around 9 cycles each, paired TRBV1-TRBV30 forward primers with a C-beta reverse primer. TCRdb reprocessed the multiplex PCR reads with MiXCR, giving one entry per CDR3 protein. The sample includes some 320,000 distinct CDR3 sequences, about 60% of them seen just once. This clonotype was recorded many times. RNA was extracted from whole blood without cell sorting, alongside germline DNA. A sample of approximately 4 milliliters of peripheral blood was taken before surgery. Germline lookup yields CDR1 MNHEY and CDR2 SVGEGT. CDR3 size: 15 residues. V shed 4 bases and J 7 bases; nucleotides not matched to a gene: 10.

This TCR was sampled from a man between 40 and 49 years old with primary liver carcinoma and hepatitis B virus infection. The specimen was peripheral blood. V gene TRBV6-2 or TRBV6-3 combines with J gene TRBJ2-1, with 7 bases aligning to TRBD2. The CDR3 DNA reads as TGTGCCAGCAGTTTGGTTGGCGGGAGAAAAAATGAGCAGTTCTTC. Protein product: CASSLVGGRKNEQFF.